This T cell receptor (beta chain) was identified during a study of shared clonotypes between healthy human individuals. Background on the study: In total, the donors were a couple of women and a few men aged 18 to 49. Overall study results and limits: Compared with memory subsets, naive subsets generally had larger estimated richness.

Authors' analysis steps: ImmunoSEQ sequences covered only the junction and lacked quality scores; filtering therefore differed. Sequenced by immunoSEQ multiplex PCR; TCRdb stores in-frame clones only, minus some. V and J calls and clone size are as listed in that table; D and trimming were resolved from the DNA. The sample contains approximately 940,000 clones, over 75% of which appear only once. A single count supports this clone. The antigen is unknown. Donors included only healthy HIV-negative adults lacking recent acute infections or vaccinations. V lost 3 bases, J lost 7 bases, and 15 bases lay in between. The CDR3 has 15 amino acids. Germline V lookup: CDR1 SNHLY, CDR2 FYNNEI.

The chain employs TRBV2 and TRBJ1-4; no firm D call. The source is a man aged 18 to 29 in good health. Sample: memory CD4+ T cells sorted from blood. Subset indicated: CD45RA-negative fraction. CDR3 DNA sequence: TGTGCCAGCAGTGATAACGGCAGGTCGACTGAAAAACTGTTTTTT. It is translated as CASSDNGRSTEKLFF.